Presented here are 2 T cell receptor beta chains from one specimen sequenced in a study of monozygotic twins with inflammatory bowel disease. Reanalyzing the 5' RACE reads, TCRdb keeps one entry per CDR3 protein, without DNA. The repertoire table contains 300,000 to 400,000 distinct CDR3 sequences. Specimen: blood. The receptors derive from a human donor with ulcerative colitis or Crohn's disease, or a healthy co-twin of an affected twin (not recorded which).

The chain carries TRBV6-2 or TRBV6-3 and TRBJ1-6. The CDR3 runs 11 residues. Germline V gene data show CDR1 as MNHEY and CDR2 as SVGEGT. CDR3 region: CASSNARTLHF.

The chain links TRBV12-3 or TRBV12-4 to TRBJ2-7. CDR3 length equals 14 residues. The CDR3 region is CASSLSRFGYEQYF.